This entry lists 17 T cell receptor beta chains sequenced from one sample in a study of T cell responses to AZD1222 COVID-19 vaccine. Some clones are missing from TCRdb's copy, which holds only in-frame ones; the method was immunoSEQ multiplex PCR. The sample lists roughly 250,000 clones; 85% to 95% were seen once. Sequencing used peripheral blood, obtained on day 0 of AZD1222 vaccination. Source of these receptors: an adult in good health.

DNA of the CDR3: TGTGCCAGCAGTTCCCAAGTGGTACGGAGTCAGCCCCAGCATTTT. It encodes CASSSQVVRSQPQHF. This chain joins TRBV28 and TRBJ1-5, with unresolved D. CDR1 is MDHEN and CDR2 is SYDVKM in the germline V gene. The germline V and J ends were trimmed by 4 bases and 6 bases, with 16 bases remaining between them. The CDR3 consists of 15 residues. Full variable domain (remainder filled in from reference TRBV28 and TRBJ1-5): DVKVTQSSRYLVKRTGEKVFLECVQDMDHENMFWYRQDPGLGLRLIYFSYDVKMKEKGDIPEGYSVSREKKERFSLILESASTNQTSMYLCASSSQVVRSQPQHFGDGTRLSIL.

The chain uses TRBV4-1 and TRBJ1-1; 10 bases fit TRBD1. Germline assignment: CDR1 MGHRA and CDR2 YSYEKL. V shed 1 base and J 3 bases; nucleotides not matched to a gene: 5. This CDR3 spans 16 amino acids. The CDR3 DNA is TGCGCCAGCAGCCAAGCCGGGACAGGGGCCGACACTGAAGCTTTCTTT. Translation gives CASSQAGTGADTEAFF.

The gene calls are TRBV16 and TRBJ2-6; D not certain. Trimming cost V 3 bases and J 0 bases, with 3 bases left between them. The CDR3 loop spans 14 amino acids. In germline, CDR1 is KGHSY, CDR2 FQNENV. The CDR3 region has the DNA TGTGCCAGCAGCCATGCCTCTGGGGCCAACGTCCTGACTTTC. The encoded protein is CASSHASGANVLTF.

The chain uses TRBV9 and TRBJ1-3; D unresolved. Germline loops: CDR1 SGDLS, CDR2 YYNGEE. The V end was cut by 1 base, the J end by 4 bases, with 12 bases between. There are 15 residues in the CDR3. CDR3 amino acids: CASSVSTQPGNTIYF. The DNA of the CDR3 is TGTGCCAGCAGCGTAAGCACTCAGCCGGGAAACACCATATATTTT. Full variable domain (outside the CDR3, taken from reference TRBV9 and TRBJ1-3): DSGVTQTPKHLITATGQRVTLRCSPRSGDLSVYWYQQSLDQGLQFLIQYYNGEERAKGNILERFSAQQFPDLHSELNLSSLELGDSALYFCASSVSTQPGNTIYFGEGSWLTVV.

The chain carries TRBV7-2 and TRBJ2-1; 8 nucleotides match TRBD2. The CDR3 spans 16 residues. V was clipped by 3 bases and J by 7 bases; unmatched bases: 11. Germline values: CDR1 SGHTA, CDR2 FQGNSA. The CDR3 loop is CASSLGSGAVGNEQFF. The DNA for the CDR3 is TGTGCCAGCAGCTTGGGTAGCGGGGCGGTAGGAAATGAGCAGTTCTTC.

The chain joins TRBV7-9 to TRBJ1-2; D remains unclear. V was trimmed by 2 bases and J by 7 bases, leaving 14 bases between them. The V gene's germline CDR1 is SEHNR and CDR2 FQNEAQ (reference sequence). The CDR3 extends over 14 amino acids. The CDR3 nucleotides are TGTGCCAGCAGCTTACCCCGCTACATCTCTGGCTACACCTTC. Its translation: CASSLPRYISGYTF. Full variable domain (missing parts from reference TRBV7-9 and TRBJ1-2): DTGVSQNPRHKITKRGQNVTFRCDPISEHNRLYWYRQTLGQGPEFLTYFQNEAQLEKSRLLSDRFSAERPKGSFSTLEIQRTEQGDSAMYLCASSLPRYISGYTFGSGTRLTVV.

V usage is TRBV15 and J usage is TRBJ2-1; the D is unclear. The CDR3 loop spans 16 amino acids. Trimming took 0 bases from V and 0 from J, leaving 9 bases between them. Germline V gene sequence: CDR1 LNHNV, CDR2 YYDKDF (reference sequence). The CDR3 region has the DNA TGTGCCACCAGCAGAGATCCCGAGAGCTCCTACAATGAGCAGTTCTTC. It specifies CATSRDPESSYNEQFF.

The genes are TRBV7-3 and TRBJ1-2; D is perhaps TRBD1 (6 bases). Trimming cost V 5 bases and J 8 bases, with 15 bases left between them. The V gene's germline CDR1 is SGHTA and CDR2 FQGTGA. The CDR3 is 13 residues long. Written as DNA, the CDR3 is TGTGCCAGCAGCCCGTCTGGGGGGCTCGGCTACACCTTC. Translation: CASSPSGGLGYTF.

The J gene is TRBJ2-3, the V gene TRBV7-6; D unclear. Deletions cut 1 base from V and 4 bases from J, with 15 bases between. CDR1 and CDR2 from the germline V gene are SGHVS and FNYEAQ. The CDR3 is made up of 16 amino acids. In nucleotides, the CDR3 is TGTGCCAGCAGCTTAGGTGGTGGGAATCTAGCAGATACGCAGTATTTT. As protein: CASSLGGGNLADTQYF.

V and J are TRBV5-1 and TRBJ1-2; a weak D match, TRBD1 (5 bases). The CDR3 covers 14 residues. The ends were cut back, 2 bases at V and 8 bases at J, with 16 bases in the middle. Germline CDR1 is SGHRS and CDR2 is YFSETQ. The CDR3 nucleotides read TGCGCCAGCAGCTTAGGGGACGGCCCGGGGGGCTACACCTTC. Residues: CASSLGDGPGGYTF.

The rearrangement joins TRBV10-3 to TRBJ2-7; 7 bases line up with TRBD2. V shed 2 bases and J 0 bases; nucleotides not matched to a gene: 4. The germline V gene has CDR1 ENHRY and CDR2 SYGVKD. CDR3 length equals 15 residues. The CDR3 sequence is CAISEGGESSYEQYF. The CDR3, as DNA: TGTGCCATCAGTGAGGGGGGGGAGAGCTCCTACGAGCAGTACTTC.

This rearrangement joins TRBV3-1 (or the pseudogene TRBV3-2) to TRBJ2-7; 9 nucleotides agree with TRBD2. The ends lost 1 base at V and 3 bases at J; junction bases unmatched: 4. The CDR3 covers 15 residues. Germline CDR1 and CDR2: LGHDT and YNNKEL (reference sequence). The chain's CDR3 is CASSQAWTSDYEQYF. The DNA of the CDR3 is TGTGCCAGCAGCCAAGCTTGGACTAGCGACTACGAGCAGTACTTC.

This clone showed up just a few times. This chain links TRBV10-1 with TRBJ1-2; the D is unclear. Germline loops: CDR1 WNHNN, CDR2 SYGVQD (reference sequence). The CDR3 runs to 13 residues. V lost 0 bases and J 8 bases, leaving 10 bases between the germline ends. In nucleotides, the CDR3 is TGCGCCAGCAGTGAGTCGAGAGGTAGCGGCTACACCTTC. The encoded protein is CASSESRGSGYTF.

The V call is TRBV15, the J call TRBJ1-5; D remains ambiguous. The germline V gene encodes CDR1 LNHNV and CDR2 YYDKDF (reference sequence). Trimming left V 0 bases short and J 9 bases short, with 12 bases between. The CDR3 is made up of 14 amino acids. This CDR3 is CATSREGGFTPQHF. DNA of the CDR3: TGTGCCACCAGCAGAGAAGGCGGATTCACGCCCCAGCATTTT.

The rearrangement joins TRBV12-3 or TRBV12-4 to TRBJ2-1; D not certain. The CDR3 extends over 12 amino acids. V lost 1 base and J 6 bases, leaving 4 bases between the germline ends. The CDR3 nucleotides are TGTGCCAGCAGTTTAGACCCCAATGAGCAGTTCTTC. Translated, it gives CASSLDPNEQFF.

V and J are TRBV4-2 and TRBJ1-4; D uncertain. The V and J ends lost 0 bases and 6 bases respectively, with 11 bases between them. Germline loops: CDR1 LGHNA, CDR2 YNFKEQ. This CDR3 spans 15 amino acids. The CDR3 loop is CASSQEVLQYEKLFF. The CDR3 bases are TGTGCCAGCAGCCAAGAAGTGCTACAATATGAAAAACTGTTTTTT.

The chain uses TRBV13 and TRBJ1-2; D perhaps matches TRBD1 (5 bases). V was shortened by 0 bases and J by 3 bases, with 8 bases between the two germline ends. The CDR3 has 14 residues. CDR1 and CDR2 from the germline V gene are PRHDT and FYEKMQ (reference sequence). The CDR3 coding sequence is TGTGCCAGCAGCTTAGGCAGGGATTACTATGGCTACACCTTC. Its protein is CASSLGRDYYGYTF.